A single sample is the source of the 13 T cell receptor beta chains below, sequenced in a study of early T cells in non-severe SARS-CoV-2 infection. TCRdb re-called the 5' RACE reads with MiXCR, one entry per CDR3 protein. The data contain 85,000 to 95,000 distinct CDR3 sequences, about 14% of them singletons. Sequenced input: whole blood. The receptors originated from an adult who was a healthcare worker with PCR-confirmed SARS-CoV-2 infection or an uninfected control (not recorded which).

The CDR3 DNA sequence: TGTGCCAGCAGCGTAGGGTTCAGGGACGCCACTGAAGCTTTCTTT. Protein sequence: CASSVGFRDATEAFF. The chain joins TRBV9 to TRBJ1-1, with TRBD1 as a possible D gene (5 bases). V shed 0 bases and J shed 4 bases, with 13 bases lying between them. The germline V gene has CDR1 SGDLS and CDR2 YYNGEE. This CDR3 comprises 15 residues.

V usage is TRBV30 and J usage is TRBJ1-2; D gene ambiguous. V dropped 1 base and J dropped 4 bases, with 7 bases sitting between them. The CDR3 consists of 12 residues. Germline-derived CDR1 and CDR2 are GTSNPN and SVGIG (reference sequence). CDR3 sequence: CAWSEGFYGYTF. For the CDR3, the DNA is TGTGCCTGGAGTGAGGGTTTCTATGGCTACACCTTC.

V is TRBV2 and J is TRBJ2-7; either TRBD1 or TRBD2 may fit D (6 bases each). CDR1 is SNHLY and CDR2 is FYNNEI in the germline V gene. The CDR3 is made up of 14 amino acids. V lost 2 bases and J lost 4, with 12 bases in between. The CDR3 here is CASSERGLEYEQYV. The CDR3 bases are TGTGCCAGCAGTGAACGGGGGCTTGAGTACGAGCAGTACGTC.

The DNA of the CDR3 is TGTGCCAGCAGTGAAGGATCCTGGGTGAACACTGAAGCTTTCTTT. Its protein product is CASSEGSWVNTEAFF. The gene calls are TRBV6-1 and TRBJ1-1; D remains ambiguous. The V end was cut by 1 base, the J end by 0 bases, with 9 bases between. CDR3 size: 15 residues. CDR1 is MNHNS and CDR2 is SASEGT in the germline V gene.

This clonotype appeared a few times. This chain links TRBV12-3 or TRBV12-4 with TRBJ2-5; D might be TRBD1 (5 bases). The CDR3 covers 20 residues. The V end lost 3 bases, the J end lost 7 bases, and 33 bases lay between the germline ends. For the CDR3, the DNA is TGTGCCAGCAGTTTTCCGCGGCAGGGTCAGGACACAGGACAAGTAAGGACCCAGTACTTC. It specifies CASSFPRQGQDTGQVRTQYF.

This clonotype was seen a handful of times. This rearrangement joins TRBV5-1 to TRBJ2-3, with TRBD1 matching 7 bases. Germline V gene sequence: CDR1 SGHRS, CDR2 YFSETQ. CDR3 length: 16 amino acids. The V gene end was trimmed by 0 bases and the J gene end by 5 bases; junction bases not matched to a gene: 9. The CDR3 bases are TGCGCCAGCAGCTTGGTTCGACAGGGAGTGGTAGATACGCAGTATTTT. It is translated as CASSLVRQGVVDTQYF. Filled out from reference TRBV5-1 and TRBJ2-3, the complete variable domain reads KAGVTQTPRYLIKTRGQQVTLSCSPISGHRSVSWYQQTPGQGLQFLFEYFSETQRNKGNFPGRFSGRQFSNSRSEMNVSTLELGDSALYLCASSLVRQGVVDTQYFGPGTRLTVL.

This clonotype has ten or more counts. This chain joins TRBV20-1 and TRBJ1-4, with D perhaps TRBD1 (6 bases). Trimming cost V 6 bases and J 0 bases, with 11 bases left between them. The germline gives CDR1 DFQATT, CDR2 SNEGSKA (reference sequence). CDR3 size: 14 residues. CDR3 region: CSAAGDATNEKLFF. The CDR3 DNA is TGCAGTGCAGCAGGGGACGCAACTAATGAAAAACTGTTTTTT.

This clonotype showed up just a few times. This chain uses TRBV6-2 or TRBV6-3 with TRBJ2-4; D gene uncertain. The CDR3 runs 12 residues. The germline V and J ends were trimmed by 5 bases and 10 bases, with 12 bases remaining between them. CDR1 is MNHEY, CDR2 SVGEGT, per germline. CDR3 sequence (DNA): TGTGCCAGCAGTGAAGGGCCTCCTATTCAGTACTTC. It yields the protein CASSEGPPIQYF.

The table lists this clonotype with a few counts. The V call is TRBV20-1, the J call TRBJ1-1; the D gene is possibly TRBD1 (5 bases). Germline V gives CDR1 DFQATT, CDR2 SNEGSKA (reference sequence). This CDR3 is 14 amino acids long. CDR3 bases: TGCAGCGGGAAGGCAGGGCCAACGAACACTGAAGCTTTCTTT. Protein sequence: CSGKAGPTNTEAFF.

This clonotype was counted a few times. The genes are TRBV6-5 and TRBJ1-4; the match to TRBD1 covers 7 bases. This CDR3 is built from 12 residues. Germline CDR1 is MNHEY and CDR2 is SVGAGI. After removal of 7 bases from V and 11 bases from J, the junction contained 7 bases not matched to a gene. In nucleotides, the CDR3 is TGTGCCAGCAAGTCGACAGGGACGAAACTGTTTTTT. Protein: CASKSTGTKLFF.

The chain recombines TRBV29-1 with TRBJ2-2; 10 nucleotides agree with TRBD1. Germline assignment: CDR1 SQVTM and CDR2 ANQGSEA. V lost 5 bases and J lost 5; bases outside the gene matches: 2. CDR3 length: 13 residues. The CDR3 here is CSVMGQGTGELFF. CDR3 DNA sequence: TGCAGCGTTATGGGACAGGGGACCGGGGAGCTGTTTTTT.

This clonotype has just a few counts. The chain employs TRBV29-1 and TRBJ2-4; D might be TRBD1 (6 bases). This CDR3 contains 10 residues. Germline CDR1 and CDR2: SQVTM and ANQGSEA. Trimming removed 4 bases from V and 14 bases from J, with 12 bases in between. CDR3 protein: CSVVQGEEYF. The DNA of the CDR3 is TGCAGCGTTGTACAGGGAGAGGAGTACTTC.

This clonotype was seen ten or more times. This chain links TRBV29-1 with TRBJ1-1, with 7 bases identical to TRBD1. The CDR3 covers 12 residues. Per the germline V gene, CDR1 is SQVTM and CDR2 is ANQGSEA. Trimming at V came to 5 bases and at J to 1 base, leaving 1 base not matched to a gene. This CDR3 is CSVWTGNTEAFF. The DNA of the CDR3 is TGCAGCGTTTGGACAGGGAACACTGAAGCTTTCTTT.